The 19 T cell receptor beta chains reported below all come from one sample, sequenced in a study of T-cell memory formation after mild COVID-19. TCRdb fed the 5' RACE reads into MiXCR, producing one record per CDR3 protein. The profile shows hundreds of thousands of distinct CDR3 sequences, 20% to 25% of them singletons. The sequencing input was PBMCs or a T cell subset sorted from them (not recorded which). The receptor source for this set is an adult woman who had mild COVID-19 (a few samples of this study predate the infection). Cell type and time point are not known.

The chain links TRBV7-2 to TRBJ2-3; 9 nucleotides agree with TRBD1. V shed 5 bases and J 1 base; nucleotides not matched to a gene: 7. From germline, CDR1 is SGHTA and CDR2 FQGNSA. This CDR3 region has 16 residues. CDR3: CASSHPRDRGTDTQYF. The CDR3 DNA sequence: TGTGCCAGCAGCCACCCCCGGGACAGGGGCACAGATACGCAGTATTTT.

The rearrangement links TRBV5-1 to TRBJ1-4, with 11 bases aligning to TRBD1. The CDR3 loop spans 15 amino acids. Per germline, CDR1 SGHRS and CDR2 YFSETQ. V lost 4 bases to trimming and J lost 6 bases; unmatched junction nucleotides: 5. DNA of the CDR3: TGCGCCAGCAGCGCCCGGACAGGGGGCGATGAAAAACTGTTTTTT. This gives the protein CASSARTGGDEKLFF.

The table lists this clonotype with a few counts. The rearrangement uses TRBV20-1 and TRBJ1-2; tentative D call: TRBD1 (6 bases). The germline V gene has CDR1 DFQATT and CDR2 SNEGSKA (reference sequence). Trimming left V 2 bases short and J 5 bases short, with 12 bases between. There are 13 residues in the CDR3. The CDR3 spells CSARTRTAYGYTF. In DNA form, the CDR3 reads TGCAGTGCTAGAACCCGGACAGCTTATGGCTACACCTTC.

At least ten counts were recorded for this clonotype. The genes are TRBV20-1 and TRBJ2-1, with 7 bases identical to TRBD2. This CDR3 spans 14 amino acids. J gave up 7 bases and V 4 bases, and 10 bases lay outside the gene matches. Per the germline V gene, CDR1 is DFQATT and CDR2 is SNEGSKA (reference sequence). DNA of the CDR3: TGCAGTGCTATGTCTTCGGCGGGGGAAAATGAGCAGTTCTTC. Residues: CSAMSSAGENEQFF.

This clonotype was detected only a few times. The chain carries TRBV25-1 and TRBJ2-1; maybe TRBD2 (6 bases). Per germline, CDR1 MGHDK and CDR2 SYGVNS. V shed 2 bases and J shed 6 bases, with 20 bases lying between them. The CDR3 extends over 17 amino acids. CDR3 in amino acids: CASSEGRNRRGLNEQFF. In DNA, the CDR3 is TGTGCCAGCAGTGAAGGCCGGAATAGGAGGGGTCTCAATGAGCAGTTCTTC.

This clonotype was seen only a few times. The gene calls are TRBV5-5 and TRBJ2-7; 8 nucleotides line up with TRBD1. The ends lost 4 bases at V and 3 bases at J; junction bases unmatched: 6. The CDR3 covers 14 residues. Per the germline V gene, CDR1 is SGHKS and CDR2 is YYEKEE (reference sequence). The CDR3 nucleotides are TGTGCCAGCAGCCAGGGGGCCGGGGACTACGAGCAGTACTTC. Translating gives CASSQGAGDYEQYF.

This chain links TRBV29-1 with TRBJ1-2, with TRBD1 as a possible D gene (5 bases). CDR3 length: 11 amino acids. Germline loops: CDR1 SQVTM, CDR2 ANQGSEA. V shed 6 bases and J shed 3 bases, with 8 bases lying between them. Written as DNA, the CDR3 is TGCAGCGTCCAGGGTTACTATGGCTACACCTTC. Translated: CSVQGYYGYTF.

The genes are TRBV4-3 and TRBJ1-2; tentative D call: TRBD1 (5 bases). The V end lost 3 bases, the J end lost 4 bases, and 15 bases lay between the germline ends. Germline assignment: CDR1 LGHNA and CDR2 YSLEER. The CDR3 loop spans 15 amino acids. The CDR3 is CASSQGKGLPYGYTF. The CDR3 DNA reads as TGCGCCAGCAGCCAGGGGAAGGGACTCCCCTATGGCTACACCTTC.

The chain links TRBV20-1 to TRBJ1-5, with D hard to call. Germline V gives CDR1 DFQATT, CDR2 SNEGSKA (reference sequence). The CDR3 covers 15 residues. Deletions cut 2 bases from V and 2 bases from J, with 13 bases between. CDR3 residues: CSARSRNGGNQPQHF. In DNA form, the CDR3 reads TGCAGTGCTAGAAGTAGAAACGGAGGCAATCAGCCCCAGCATTTT.

A remark on this clonotype: The junction and the germline gene differ at one end; a read error may be behind it. The rearrangement joins TRBV12-3 or TRBV12-4 to TRBJ2-7, with 11 bases fitting TRBD1. The CDR3 runs 12 residues. In nucleotides, the CDR3 is TGTGCCAGCAGACTCCACCGGGACAGGGGGAATTTC. Its translation is CASRLHRDRGNF.

The V call is TRBV20-1, the J call TRBJ1-3; 9 positions match TRBD1. The CDR3 runs to 13 residues. After removal of 6 bases from V and 4 bases from J, the junction contained 4 bases not matched to a gene. Germline V gene lookup returns CDR1 DFQATT and CDR2 SNEGSKA (reference sequence). DNA for the CDR3: TGCAGTGCACCGGACAGGGGAGGAAACACCATATATTTT. Translation gives CSAPDRGGNTIYF.

This clonotype turned up a few times. This chain links TRBV20-1 with TRBJ2-7; D is unresolved. The CDR3 extends over 14 amino acids. From germline, CDR1 is DFQATT and CDR2 SNEGSKA (reference sequence). Trimming cost V 1 base and J 2 bases, with 12 bases left between them. The CDR3 protein is CSARGPSAPYEQYF. In DNA form, the CDR3 reads TGCAGTGCTAGAGGACCTTCGGCACCCTACGAGCAGTACTTC.

The J gene is TRBJ2-2, the V gene TRBV7-2, with 12 bases fitting TRBD2. Looked up from germline, CDR1 is SGHTA and CDR2 is FQGNSA. J lost 2 bases, V lost 5 bases, and 6 bases had no gene match. CDR3 size: 17 residues. The CDR3 region has the DNA TGTGCCAGCAGCCCGACTAGCGGGAGTTTCAACACCGGGGAGCTGTTTTTT. Translated, it gives CASSPTSGSFNTGELFF.

The V and J genes are TRBV5-1 and TRBJ2-6, with 9 bases fitting TRBD1. Trimming at V came to 2 bases and at J to 1 base, leaving 10 bases not matched to a gene. The length of the CDR3 is 19 residues. Germline V lookup: CDR1 SGHRS, CDR2 YFSETQ. CDR3 DNA: TGCGCCAGCAGCTTACAGGGGGCGAGTTCGAGTTCTGGGGCCAACGTCCTGACTTTC. Its protein product is CASSLQGASSSSGANVLTF.

The CDR3 DNA reads TGTGCCAGCAGCTCCTCAACAGGGTTTAGCAATCAGCCCCAGCATTTT. Translated, it gives CASSSSTGFSNQPQHF. The rearrangement links TRBV7-9 to TRBJ1-5; a possible D gene is TRBD1 (6 bases). Trimming cost V 4 bases and J 0 bases, with 13 bases left between them. The CDR3 is 16 residues long. In germline, CDR1 is SEHNR, CDR2 FQNEAQ (reference sequence).

The V gene is TRBV27, the J gene TRBJ1-2; perhaps TRBD1 as D (5 bases). Germline V gene sequence: CDR1 MNHEY, CDR2 SMNVEV (reference sequence). The CDR3 contains 13 residues. Trimming took off 2 bases at V and 8 bases at J, with 12 bases between the two ends. The CDR3 reads CASSLQGRDGYTF. The DNA of the CDR3 is TGTGCCAGCAGTTTACAGGGTCGGGACGGCTACACCTTC.

This clonotype was detected a few times. One end of the junction does not line up with germline, which may come from a read error. V and J are TRBV7-8 and TRBJ1-1; 7 nucleotides line up with TRBD1. CDR3 length: 14 residues. The germline V gene has CDR1 SGHVS and CDR2 FQNEAQ. CDR3 sequence: CASSLATGLPEAFF. The CDR3, as DNA: TGTGCCAGCAGCCTAGCGACAGGGCTGCCTGAAGCTTTCTTT.

This clonotype was counted a few times. CDR3 amino acids: CASSLGDREIETQYF. In DNA form, the CDR3 reads TGCGCCAGCAGCTTGGGGGACAGGGAAATCGAGACCCAGTACTTC. The chain links TRBV5-1 to TRBJ2-5; 9 bases match TRBD1. The CDR3 is 15 amino acids. V gave up 0 bases and J gave up 5 bases; unmatched junction bases: 5. CDR1 and CDR2 from the germline V gene are SGHRS and YFSETQ.

The V gene is TRBV6-2 or TRBV6-3, the J gene TRBJ1-2; TRBD1 is a possible D gene (6 bases). V was shortened by 5 bases and J by 8 bases, with 12 bases between the two germline ends. The CDR3 sequence is 12 residues long. CDR1 and CDR2 from the germline V gene are MNHEY and SVGEGT. CDR3 sequence: CASSRQDGGYTF. The CDR3 nucleotides are TGTGCCAGCAGTCGACAGGACGGGGGCTACACCTTC.